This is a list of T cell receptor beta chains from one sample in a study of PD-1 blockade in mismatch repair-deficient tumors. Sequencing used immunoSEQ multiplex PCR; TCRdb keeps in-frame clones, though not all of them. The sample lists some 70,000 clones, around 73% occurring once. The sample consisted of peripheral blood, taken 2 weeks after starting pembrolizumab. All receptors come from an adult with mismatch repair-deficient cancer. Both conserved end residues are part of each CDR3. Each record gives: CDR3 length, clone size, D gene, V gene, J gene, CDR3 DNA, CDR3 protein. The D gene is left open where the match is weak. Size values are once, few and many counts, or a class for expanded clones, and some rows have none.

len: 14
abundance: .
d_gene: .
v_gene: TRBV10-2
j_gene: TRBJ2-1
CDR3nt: TGCGCCAGCAGGGTCCCCAGCTCCTACAATGAGCAGTTCTTC
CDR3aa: CASRVPSSYNEQFF

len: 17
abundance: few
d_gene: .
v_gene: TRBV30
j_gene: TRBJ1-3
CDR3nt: TGTGCCTGGAGTGTTACCCGGGGGACCCACTCTGGAAACACCATATATTTT
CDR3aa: CAWSVTRGTHSGNTIYF

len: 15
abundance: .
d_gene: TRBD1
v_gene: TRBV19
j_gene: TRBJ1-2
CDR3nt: TGTGCCAGTAGTAATCGGGACAGGGTGGGCTATGGCTACACCTTC
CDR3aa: CASSNRDRVGYGYTF

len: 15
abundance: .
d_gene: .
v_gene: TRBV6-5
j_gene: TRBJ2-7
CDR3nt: TGTGCCAGCAGACCCTCCTCCGCACGGGTCTACGAGCAGTACTTC
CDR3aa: CASRPSSARVYEQYF

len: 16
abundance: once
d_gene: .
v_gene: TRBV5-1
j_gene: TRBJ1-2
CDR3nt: TGCGCCAGCAGCGGGGGCCTCCTGGTCGGGGGTTATGGCTACACCTTC
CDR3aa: CASSGGLLVGGYGYTF

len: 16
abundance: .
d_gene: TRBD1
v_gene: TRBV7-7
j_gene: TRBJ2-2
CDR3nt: TGTGCTAGCAGCTCATCATCAGGGGGAAGCAGCGGGGAGCTGTTTTTT
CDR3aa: CASSSSSGGSSGELFF

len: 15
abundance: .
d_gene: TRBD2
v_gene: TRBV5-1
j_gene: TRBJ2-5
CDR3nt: TGCGCCAGCAGCTTGGCCGGCGGGAGAGACGAGACCCAGTACTTC
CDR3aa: CASSLAGGRDETQYF

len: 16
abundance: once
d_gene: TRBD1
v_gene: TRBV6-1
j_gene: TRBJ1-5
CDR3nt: TGTGCCAGCAGTGAAGGGAGACAGGGATACAATCAGCCCCAGCATTTT
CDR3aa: CASSEGRQGYNQPQHF

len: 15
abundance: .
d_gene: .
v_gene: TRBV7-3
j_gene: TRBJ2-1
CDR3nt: TGTGCCAGCAGCTTGGAAGCTTACGAGGGCAATGAGCAGTTCTTC
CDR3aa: CASSLEAYEGNEQFF

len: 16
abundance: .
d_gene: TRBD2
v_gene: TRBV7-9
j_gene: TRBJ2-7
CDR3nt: TGTGCCAGCAGCCAATCTTCTACTAGCGGGGGTTACGAGCAGTACTTC
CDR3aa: CASSQSSTSGGYEQYF

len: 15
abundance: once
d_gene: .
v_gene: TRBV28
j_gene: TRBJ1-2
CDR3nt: TGTGCCAGCAGCCGGGGTCGTTTGACTAACTATGGCTACACCTTC
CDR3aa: CASSRGRLTNYGYTF

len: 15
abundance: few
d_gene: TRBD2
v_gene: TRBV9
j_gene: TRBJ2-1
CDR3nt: TGTGCCAGCAGCGGAGGAGCGGGAGAAATAAATGAGCAGTTCTTC
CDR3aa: CASSGGAGEINEQFF

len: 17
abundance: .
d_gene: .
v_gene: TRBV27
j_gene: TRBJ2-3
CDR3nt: TGTGCCAGCAGTTTGAGCCGTGACGGTTTTCCAGGAGATACGCAGTATTTT
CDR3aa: CASSLSRDGFPGDTQYF

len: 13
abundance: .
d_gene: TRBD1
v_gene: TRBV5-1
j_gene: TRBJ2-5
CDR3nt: TGCGCCAGCCACAGGGGGCACCAAGAGACCCAGTACTTC
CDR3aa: CASHRGHQETQYF

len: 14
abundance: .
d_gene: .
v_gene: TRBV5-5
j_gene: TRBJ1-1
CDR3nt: TGTGCCAGCAGCTTGGCGGGCAGGAACACTGAAGCTTTCTTT
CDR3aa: CASSLAGRNTEAFF

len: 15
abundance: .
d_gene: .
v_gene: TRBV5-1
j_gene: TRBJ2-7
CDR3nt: TGCGCCAGCAAAAACGTTGGGCCAGGGTCCTACGAGCAGTACTTC
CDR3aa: CASKNVGPGSYEQYF

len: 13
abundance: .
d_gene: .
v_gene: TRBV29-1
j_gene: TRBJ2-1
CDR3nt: TGCAGCGTTGAAGTAAGGAGCGGCAATGAGCAGTTCTTC
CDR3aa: CSVEVRSGNEQFF

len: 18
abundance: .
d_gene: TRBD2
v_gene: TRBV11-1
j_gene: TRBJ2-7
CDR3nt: TGTGCCAGCAGCTTAGTCTTCCCGGGACTAGCGGGGAACTACGAGCAGTACTTC
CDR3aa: CASSLVFPGLAGNYEQYF

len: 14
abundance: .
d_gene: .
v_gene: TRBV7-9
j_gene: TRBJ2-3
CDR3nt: TGTGCCAGCAGCTTTGCGGTTAGCACAGATACGCAGTATTTT
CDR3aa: CASSFAVSTDTQYF

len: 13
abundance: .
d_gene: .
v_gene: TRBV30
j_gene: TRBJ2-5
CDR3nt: TGTGCCTGGAGTTATGGGGATCAAGAGACCCAGTACTTC
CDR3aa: CAWSYGDQETQYF

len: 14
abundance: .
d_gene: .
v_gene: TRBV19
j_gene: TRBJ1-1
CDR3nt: TGTGCCAGTAGTACCCCAGGGTTGAACACTGAAGCTTTCTTT
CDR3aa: CASSTPGLNTEAFF

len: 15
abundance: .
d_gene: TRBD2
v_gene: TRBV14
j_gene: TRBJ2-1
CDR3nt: TGTGCCAGCAGCCTTAGCGGGAGTGTATACAATGAGCAGTTCTTC
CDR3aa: CASSLSGSVYNEQFF

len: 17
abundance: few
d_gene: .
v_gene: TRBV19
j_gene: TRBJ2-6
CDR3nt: TGTGCCAGTAGTATTAGTCGACCCTTCTCTGGGGCCAACGTCCTGACTTTC
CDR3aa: CASSISRPFSGANVLTF

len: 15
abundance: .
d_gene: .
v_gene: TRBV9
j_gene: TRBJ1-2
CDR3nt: TGTGCCAGCAGCAACACCATAACCAGACCATATGGCTACACCTTC
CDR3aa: CASSNTITRPYGYTF

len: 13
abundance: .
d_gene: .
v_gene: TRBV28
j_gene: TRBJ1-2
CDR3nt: TGTGCCACCTCAAGCCCGGGCTACATTGTCTACACCTTC
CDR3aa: CATSSPGYIVYTF

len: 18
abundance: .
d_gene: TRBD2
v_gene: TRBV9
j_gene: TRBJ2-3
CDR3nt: TGTGCCAGCAGCCCGTACTGGGGCGGGGGATCCCCCACAGATACGCAGTATTTT
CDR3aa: CASSPYWGGGSPTDTQYF

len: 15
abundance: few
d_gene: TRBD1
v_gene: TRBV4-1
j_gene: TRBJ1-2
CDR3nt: TGCGCCAGCAGCCGTTCAGGGGGCGCTGGCTATGGCTACACCTTC
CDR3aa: CASSRSGGAGYGYTF

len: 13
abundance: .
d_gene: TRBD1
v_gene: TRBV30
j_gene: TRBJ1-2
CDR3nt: TGTGCCTGGAGTAGGGACAGGCCAGGCGGCTACACCTTC
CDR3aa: CAWSRDRPGGYTF

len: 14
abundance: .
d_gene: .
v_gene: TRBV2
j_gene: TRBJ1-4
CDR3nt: TGTGCCAGCAGGGGAAGACAGCAGAATGAAAAACTGTTTTTT
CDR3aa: CASRGRQQNEKLFF

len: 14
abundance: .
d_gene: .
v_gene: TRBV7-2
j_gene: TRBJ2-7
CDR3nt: TGTGCCAGCAGCTTAAGGTCGGAAACCTACGAGCAGTACTTC
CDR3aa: CASSLRSETYEQYF

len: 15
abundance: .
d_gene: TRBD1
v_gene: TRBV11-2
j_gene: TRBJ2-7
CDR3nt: TGTGCCAGCAGCCTCGCCCGAGGGGGCGTTAACGAGCAGTACTTC
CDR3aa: CASSLARGGVNEQYF

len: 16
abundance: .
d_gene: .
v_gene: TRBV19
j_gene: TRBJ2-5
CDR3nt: TGTGCCAGTAGTTCCCCCTTGGGTAGCGGACAAGAGACCCAGTACTTC
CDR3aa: CASSSPLGSGQETQYF

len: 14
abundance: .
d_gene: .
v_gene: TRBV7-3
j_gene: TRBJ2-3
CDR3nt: TGTGCCAGCAGCCCGGCAGGCCTCACAGATACGCAGTATTTT
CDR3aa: CASSPAGLTDTQYF

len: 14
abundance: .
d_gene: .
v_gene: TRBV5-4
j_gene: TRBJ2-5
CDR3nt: TGTGCCAGCGCCTCCGGGACACTTCAAGAGACCCAGTACTTC
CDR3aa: CASASGTLQETQYF

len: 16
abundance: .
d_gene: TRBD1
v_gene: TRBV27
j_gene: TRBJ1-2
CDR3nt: TGTGCCAGCAGTGACCTTGCCGGGACAGGGGGCGCAGGCTACACCTTC
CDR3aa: CASSDLAGTGGAGYTF

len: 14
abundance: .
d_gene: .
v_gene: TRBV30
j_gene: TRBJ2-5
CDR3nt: TGTGCCTGGTCCCGGGCTTCCCGGCAGGAGACCCAGTACTTC
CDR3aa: CAWSRASRQETQYF

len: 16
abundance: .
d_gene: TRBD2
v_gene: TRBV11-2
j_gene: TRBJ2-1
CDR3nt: TGTGCCAGCAGTTCCTCGGGACTAGCGGGGGGAAATGAGCAGTTCTTC
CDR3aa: CASSSSGLAGGNEQFF

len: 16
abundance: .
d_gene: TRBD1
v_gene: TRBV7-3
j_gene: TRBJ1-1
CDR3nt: TGTGCCAGCATTAGGGACAGAAACTTAAAGGGTACTGAAGCTTTCTTT
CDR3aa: CASIRDRNLKGTEAFF

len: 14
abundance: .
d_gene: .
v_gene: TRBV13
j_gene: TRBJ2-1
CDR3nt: TGTGCCAGCAGCTTAGGACGGACGAACAATGAGCAGTTCTTC
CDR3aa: CASSLGRTNNEQFF

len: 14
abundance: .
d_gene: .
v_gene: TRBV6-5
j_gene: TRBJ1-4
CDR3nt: TGTGCCAGCAGCCCGGGACACTACAATGAAAAACTGTTTTTT
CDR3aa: CASSPGHYNEKLFF

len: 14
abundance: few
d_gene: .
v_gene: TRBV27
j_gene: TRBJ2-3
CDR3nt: TGTGCCAGCAGTCCCCTCGACTCGGCCCATACGCAGTATTTT
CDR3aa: CASSPLDSAHTQYF

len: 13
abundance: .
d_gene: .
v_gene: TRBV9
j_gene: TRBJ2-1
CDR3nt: TGTGCCAGCAGCCCCCCAGCGGACAATGAGCAGTTCTTC
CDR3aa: CASSPPADNEQFF

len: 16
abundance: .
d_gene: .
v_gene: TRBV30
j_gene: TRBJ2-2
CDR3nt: TGTGCCTGGAGTGTTCTGGGACTCAAGAACACCGGGGAGCTGTTTTTT
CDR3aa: CAWSVLGLKNTGELFF

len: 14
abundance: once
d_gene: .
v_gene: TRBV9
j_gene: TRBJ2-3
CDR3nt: TGTGCCAGCAGCGTAGTTGCGGGAACAGATACGCAGTATTTT
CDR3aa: CASSVVAGTDTQYF

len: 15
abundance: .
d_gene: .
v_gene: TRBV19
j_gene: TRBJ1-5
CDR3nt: TGTGCCAGTAGTATAGGTAGGCAGGGCAATCAGCCCCAGCATTTT
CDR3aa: CASSIGRQGNQPQHF